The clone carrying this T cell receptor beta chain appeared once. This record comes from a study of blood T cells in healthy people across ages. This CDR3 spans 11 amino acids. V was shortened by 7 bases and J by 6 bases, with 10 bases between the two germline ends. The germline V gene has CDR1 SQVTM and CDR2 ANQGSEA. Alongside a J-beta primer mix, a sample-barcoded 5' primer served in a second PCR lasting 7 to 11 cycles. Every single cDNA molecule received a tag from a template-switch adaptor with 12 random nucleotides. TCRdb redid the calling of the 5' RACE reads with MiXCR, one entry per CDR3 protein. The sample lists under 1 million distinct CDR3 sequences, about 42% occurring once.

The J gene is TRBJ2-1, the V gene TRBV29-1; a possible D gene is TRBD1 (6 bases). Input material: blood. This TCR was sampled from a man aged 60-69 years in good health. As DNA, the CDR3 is TGCAGCGGGGGGACACTCAATGAGCAGTTCTTC. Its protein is CSGGTLNEQFF.